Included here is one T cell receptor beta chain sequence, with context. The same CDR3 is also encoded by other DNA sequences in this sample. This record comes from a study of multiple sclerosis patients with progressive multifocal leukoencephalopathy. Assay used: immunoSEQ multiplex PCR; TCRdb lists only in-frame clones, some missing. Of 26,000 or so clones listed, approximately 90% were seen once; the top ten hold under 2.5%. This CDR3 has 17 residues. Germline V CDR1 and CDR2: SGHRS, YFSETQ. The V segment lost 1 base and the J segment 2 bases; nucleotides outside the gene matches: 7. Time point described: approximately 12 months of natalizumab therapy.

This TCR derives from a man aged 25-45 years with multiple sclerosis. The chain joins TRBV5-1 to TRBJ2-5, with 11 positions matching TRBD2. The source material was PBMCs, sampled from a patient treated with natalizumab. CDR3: CASSLTGIAGGQETQYF. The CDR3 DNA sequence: TGCGCCAGCAGCTTGACAGGGATAGCGGGGGGGCAAGAGACCCAGTACTTC.